This is a list of T cell receptor beta chains from one sample in a study of T-cell memory formation after mild COVID-19. TCRdb reprocessed the 5' RACE reads with MiXCR, giving one entry per CDR3 protein. The sample has hundreds of thousands of distinct CDR3 sequences; around 14% are singletons. Sequenced material: PBMCs or a T cell subset sorted from them (not recorded which). These receptors all stem from a man between 18 and 29 years old who had mild COVID-19 (a few samples of this study predate the infection). Cell type and time point are not known. The CDR3 runs from the conserved cysteine through the conserved F or W. Fields, in order: clone size, J gene, D gene, V gene, CDR3 DNA, CDR3 protein. D genes are given only for firm matches. Clone size is shown for a subset of rows, as once, few, many or a class of expanded clone.

clone size: few
J gene: TRBJ2-7
D gene: TRBD1
V gene: TRBV20-1
CDR3 DNA: TGCAGTGCTGAAGGGACAGTCTTCTACGAGCAGTACTTC
CDR3 protein: CSAEGTVFYEQYF

clone size: many
J gene: TRBJ1-5
D gene: -
V gene: TRBV7-2
CDR3 DNA: TGTGCCAGCAGCTCGGCGGGGGATCAGCCCCAGCATTTT
CDR3 protein: CASSSAGDQPQHF

clone size: many
J gene: TRBJ2-1
D gene: -
V gene: TRBV12-3/TRBV12-4
CDR3 DNA: TGTGCCAGCAGTTCCTCCTTTGAGGGGGGCCAAGATGAGCAGTTCTTC
CDR3 protein: CASSSSFEGGQDEQFF

clone size: -
J gene: TRBJ1-4
D gene: -
V gene: TRBV12-3/TRBV12-4
CDR3 DNA: TGTGCCAGCAGTTCCACCGCACGAGGGGAAAAACTGTTTTTT
CDR3 protein: CASSSTARGEKLFF

clone size: many
J gene: TRBJ2-7
D gene: -
V gene: TRBV7-3
CDR3 DNA: TGTGCCAGCAGCAATGGGGGGGAGCAGTACTTC
CDR3 protein: CASSNGGEQYF

clone size: many
J gene: TRBJ2-3
D gene: -
V gene: TRBV20-1
CDR3 DNA: TGCAGTCAATCACAAGCGTCCAGGGCCCCAGATACGCAGTATTTT
CDR3 protein: CSQSQASRAPDTQYF

clone size: few
J gene: TRBJ2-3
D gene: -
V gene: TRBV7-8
CDR3 DNA: TGTGCCAGCAGCCCCCTGATTTCTAGCACAGATACGCAGTATTTT
CDR3 protein: CASSPLISSTDTQYF

clone size: -
J gene: TRBJ2-7
D gene: -
V gene: TRBV6-5
CDR3 DNA: TGTGCCAGCAGTTACTCGGGTATAGCCGTCTACGAGCAGTACTTC
CDR3 protein: CASSYSGIAVYEQYF

clone size: -
J gene: TRBJ1-1
D gene: -
V gene: TRBV6-2/TRBV6-3
CDR3 DNA: TGTGCCAGCAGCCGGATCGTGGGGAACACTGAAGCTTTCTTT
CDR3 protein: CASSRIVGNTEAFF

clone size: few
J gene: TRBJ2-2
D gene: TRBD2
V gene: TRBV3-1
CDR3 DNA: TGTGCCAGCAGTCGACTAGCGGGGTTCGACGGGGAGCTGTTTTTT
CDR3 protein: CASSRLAGFDGELFF

clone size: -
J gene: TRBJ2-1
D gene: -
V gene: TRBV20-1
CDR3 DNA: TGCAGTGCCGAACCTGTGAATGAGCAGTTCTTC
CDR3 protein: CSAEPVNEQFF

clone size: -
J gene: TRBJ1-1
D gene: -
V gene: TRBV11-3
CDR3 DNA: TGTGCCAGCAGCCCGGACTCGACCAAAGATGAAGCTTTCTTT
CDR3 protein: CASSPDSTKDEAFF

clone size: -
J gene: TRBJ2-5
D gene: -
V gene: TRBV20-1
CDR3 DNA: TGCAGTGCTAGAGACCTAGAATTGGGGACCCAGTACTTC
CDR3 protein: CSARDLELGTQYF

clone size: few
J gene: TRBJ2-1
D gene: TRBD2
V gene: TRBV4-1
CDR3 DNA: TGCGCCAGCAGCCCCACTGGGGCTAGCGGTACCGAAAGCTCCTACAATGAGCAGTTCTTC
CDR3 protein: CASSPTGASGTESSYNEQFF

clone size: few
J gene: TRBJ2-5
D gene: -
V gene: TRBV4-3
CDR3 DNA: TGCGCCAGCAGCCAAGAAAGCATTCGGGAGACCCAGTACTTC
CDR3 protein: CASSQESIRETQYF

clone size: few
J gene: TRBJ2-2
D gene: -
V gene: TRBV4-2
CDR3 DNA: TGTGCCAGCAGCCAAGACACTCCGGGGACCGGGGAGCTGTTTTTT
CDR3 protein: CASSQDTPGTGELFF